This passage covers 28 T cell receptor beta chains from one sample sequenced in a study of blood T cell repertoires in COVID-19. Using immunoSEQ multiplex PCR, the repertoire was profiled, and TCRdb retains in-frame clones only, with some absent. The data contain 35,000 to 45,000 clones, around nine tenths of them singletons. The sample consisted of peripheral blood. All receptors derive from a man in his 70s with active COVID-19.

As DNA, the CDR3 is TGTGCCAGCAGTCCACCCCTCGGTGGAAGCGGGGGCTTCTACAATGAGCAGTTCTTC. This translates into CASSPPLGGSGGFYNEQFF. This rearrangement joins TRBV28 to TRBJ2-1, with 8 bases aligning to TRBD2. This CDR3 is 19 amino acids long. Germline CDR1 and CDR2: MDHEN and SYDVKM. V shed 5 bases, J shed 3 bases, and the junction held 18 bases outside the gene matches.

The V gene is TRBV6-4, the J gene TRBJ1-6, with 7 bases matching TRBD1. CDR3 size: 16 residues. Germline CDR1 reads MRHNA; CDR2 reads SNTAGT. J lost 6 bases, V lost 6 bases, and 11 bases had no gene match. The CDR3 sequence is CASRGHLTGCNSPLHF. In DNA form, the CDR3 reads TGTGCCAGCAGGGGACATTTGACAGGGTGTAATTCACCCCTCCACTTT.

This chain uses TRBV19 with TRBJ1-2; D is unclear. In germline, CDR1 is LNHDA, CDR2 SQIVND (reference sequence). V was pared by 8 bases and J by 1 base, with 11 bases between. CDR3 length equals 13 residues. CDR3 coding DNA: TGTGCCAGTGAACGGCAGGTTAACTATGGCTACACCTTC. It yields the protein CASERQVNYGYTF.

The chain employs TRBV27 and TRBJ2-7, with 7 bases identical to TRBD2. The CDR3 has 17 residues. Trimming at V came to 2 bases and at J to 2 bases, leaving 12 bases not matched to a gene. Germline lookup yields CDR1 MNHEY and CDR2 SMNVEV (reference sequence). The CDR3 region has the DNA TGTGCCAGCAGTTTAAGAAGGCTCCCAAGCGGGGCCTACGAGCAGTACTTC. Its translation is CASSLRRLPSGAYEQYF.

J is TRBJ1-4 and V is TRBV27; D remains ambiguous. The CDR3 length is 14 residues. The V gene lost 2 bases and the J gene lost 7 bases, with 11 bases spanning the gap. The germline V gene has CDR1 MNHEY and CDR2 SMNVEV (reference sequence). CDR3 bases: TGTGCCAGCAGTTTACAATCCCGGGGTGAAAAACTGTTTTTT. Its protein is CASSLQSRGEKLFF.

This clone was counted between two and nine times. The chain couples TRBV28 to TRBJ2-7, with TRBD1 matching over 9 bases. From germline, CDR1 is MDHEN and CDR2 SYDVKM. The CDR3 is 16 residues long. J was trimmed by 3 bases and V by 5 bases; bases with no gene match: 11. CDR3 sequence (DNA): TGTGCCAGCAGTCTCACAGGGGGCCCAAACCTCTACGAGCAGTACTTC. It encodes CASSLTGGPNLYEQYF.

The chain recombines TRBV4-1 with TRBJ1-2; D unresolved. The germline gives CDR1 MGHRA, CDR2 YSYEKL. V was trimmed by 1 base and J by 4 bases, leaving 22 bases between them. The CDR3 is made up of 18 amino acids. The CDR3: CASSQGNRAPGRGYGYTF. The CDR3 bases are TGCGCCAGCAGCCAAGGAAACCGGGCTCCGGGTCGGGGCTATGGCTACACCTTC.

The V call is TRBV7-2, the J call TRBJ1-3; no definite D call. The germline CDR1 and CDR2 sequences are SGHTA and FQGNSA. The ends were cut back, 5 bases at V and 0 bases at J, with 11 bases in the middle. This CDR3 contains 15 residues. CDR3 nucleotide sequence: TGTGCCAGCAGCCTTGACACGAGCTCTGGAAACACCATATATTTT. Protein sequence: CASSLDTSSGNTIYF.

The J gene is TRBJ1-1, the V gene TRBV9; no reliable D call. The germline V gene encodes CDR1 SGDLS and CDR2 YYNGEE. With 3 bases removed from V and 0 bases from J, the gap between germline ends came to 6 bases. CDR3 length: 13 residues. Written as DNA, the CDR3 is TGTGCCAGCAGCGCAGAAATGAACACTGAAGCTTTCTTT. This encodes CASSAEMNTEAFF.

Only a few counts were recorded for this clone. V is TRBV2 and J is TRBJ2-7; 11 bases agree with TRBD1. This CDR3 is built from 13 residues. CDR1 is SNHLY, CDR2 FYNNEI, per germline. The ends lost 8 bases at V and 5 bases at J; junction bases unmatched: 5. The CDR3 region has the DNA TGTGCCAGCTCTAGGGACAGGGGGGACGAGCAGTACTTC. Translation gives CASSRDRGDEQYF.

This clone was observed a handful of times. The genes are TRBV5-1 and TRBJ1-5, with 7 bases lining up with TRBD1. The germline gives CDR1 SGHRS, CDR2 YFSETQ. J gave up 6 bases and V 4 bases, and 13 bases lay outside the gene matches. This CDR3 contains 16 residues. The CDR3 nucleotides are TGCGCCAGCAGCCTACACCCAGGGGGGTTGGGTCAGCCCCAGCATTTT. Protein product: CASSLHPGGLGQPQHF.

The rearrangement joins TRBV7-2 to TRBJ1-1; D call uncertain. The CDR3 runs 12 residues. The V end lost 5 bases, the J end lost 3 bases, and 7 bases lay between the germline ends. Germline V CDR1 and CDR2: SGHTA, FQGNSA. In nucleotides, the CDR3 is TGTGCCAGCAGCCCTAGCCACACTGAAGCTTTCTTT. Translating it yields CASSPSHTEAFF.

The rearrangement links TRBV6-5 to TRBJ2-3; 8 nucleotides line up with TRBD2. Germline values: CDR1 MNHEY, CDR2 SVGAGI. The CDR3 loop spans 15 amino acids. The junction had 9 bases not matched to a gene; V was cut back by 6 bases and J by 4 bases. The DNA of the CDR3 is TGTGCCAGCAGCCTTAGCGGGGAGTTTCCAGATACGCAGTATTTT. It codes for CASSLSGEFPDTQYF.

This rearrangement joins TRBV7-2 to TRBJ2-1; weak D call: TRBD1 (6 bases). The CDR3 is 15 amino acids. V lost 6 bases to trimming and J lost 6 bases, with 18 bases between them. CDR1 and CDR2 from the germline V gene are SGHTA and FQGNSA. The CDR3, as DNA: TGTGCCAGCAGATACCGGGATCTAGGGGGCAATGAGCAGTTCTTC. The encoded protein is CASRYRDLGGNEQFF.

This clone was seen a few times. The J gene is TRBJ2-7, the V gene TRBV7-9; D is unresolved. V was clipped by 2 bases and J by 5 bases, with 10 bases between them. The CDR3 has 13 amino acids. CDR1 is SEHNR, CDR2 FQNEAQ, per germline (reference sequence). CDR3 region: CASSLLGPDEQYF. In nucleotides, the CDR3 is TGTGCCAGCAGCTTACTAGGTCCGGACGAGCAGTACTTC.

This chain joins TRBV12-3 or TRBV12-4 and TRBJ2-3; no clear D. Trimming stripped 6 bases from V and 13 bases from J, with 20 bases between. The CDR3 contains 13 residues. CDR3: CASSNPPAPQEYF. The CDR3 bases are TGTGCCAGCAGCAATCCCCCGGCCCCCCAGGAGTATTTT.

J is TRBJ2-2 and V is TRBV27, with 9 bases aligning to TRBD2. Looked up from germline, CDR1 is MNHEY and CDR2 is SMNVEV (reference sequence). The CDR3 spans 15 residues. V trimming: 6 bases; J trimming: 6 bases; junction bases outside the gene matches: 8. CDR3 amino acids: CASRPRSGRPGELFF. CDR3 in DNA: TGTGCCAGCAGACCCAGGAGCGGGAGGCCCGGGGAGCTGTTTTTT.

The chain links TRBV28 to TRBJ1-5; 9 nucleotides align to TRBD1. After removal of 6 bases from V and 6 bases from J, the junction contained 9 bases not matched to a gene. The CDR3 loop spans 15 amino acids. Germline V CDR1 and CDR2: MDHEN, SYDVKM. The chain's CDR3 is CASRDGTGTPQPQHF. CDR3 nucleotides: TGTGCCAGCAGGGATGGGACAGGGACGCCTCAGCCCCAGCATTTT.

This chain connects TRBV27 to TRBJ1-6; D perhaps matches TRBD1 (5 bases). Germline assignment: CDR1 MNHEY and CDR2 SMNVEV (reference sequence). The CDR3 covers 15 residues. Trimming left V 6 bases short and J 9 bases short, with 18 bases between. The CDR3 region is CASRGPGRASSPLHF. CDR3 nucleotide sequence: TGTGCCAGCAGGGGTCCCGGCAGGGCAAGTTCACCCCTCCACTTT.

The chain combines TRBV7-9 with TRBJ1-1, with no clear D. The germline V gene has CDR1 SEHNR and CDR2 FQNEAQ (reference sequence). The CDR3 covers 12 residues. The germline V and J ends were trimmed by 5 bases and 4 bases, with 8 bases remaining between them. DNA for the CDR3: TGTGCCAGCAGCCTAGGACTCACTGAAGCTTTCTTT. Translation: CASSLGLTEAFF.

The J gene is TRBJ1-5, the V gene TRBV4-2; D gene unclear. Germline V gene sequence: CDR1 LGHNA, CDR2 YNFKEQ. The V end lost 0 bases, the J end lost 1 base, and 7 bases lay between the germline ends. The CDR3 covers 15 residues. The CDR3 DNA sequence: TGTGCCAGCAGCCAAGATCGAGGGAGCAATCAGCCCCAGCATTTT. Its translation is CASSQDRGSNQPQHF.

The gene calls are TRBV7-9 and TRBJ1-3, with no clear D. The CDR3 has 14 amino acids. Germline CDR1 is SEHNR and CDR2 is FQNEAQ (reference sequence). Trimming removed 1 base from V and 5 bases from J, with 9 bases in between. In DNA, the CDR3 is TGTGCCAGCAGCTTAGGTGGGCTCAGAAACACCATATATTTT. Translation gives CASSLGGLRNTIYF.

The chain combines TRBV10-3 with TRBJ1-5, with D maybe TRBD1 (6 bases). In germline, CDR1 is ENHRY, CDR2 SYGVKD. The CDR3 has 15 residues. Trimming removed 0 bases at V and 5 bases at J, with 11 bases between. The CDR3 nucleotides are TGTGCCATCAGTGAGTCAGAAACAGGGCATCAGCCCCAGCATTTT. Its translation: CAISESETGHQPQHF.

CDR3 sequence reads: CASSTGGRGEAFF. Written as DNA, the CDR3 is TGTGCCAGCAGCACGGGGGGCCGGGGAGAAGCTTTCTTT. The chain recombines TRBV7-9 with TRBJ1-1; a weak D match, TRBD1 (6 bases). Germline assignment: CDR1 SEHNR and CDR2 FQNEAQ (reference sequence). The CDR3 totals 13 residues. V was trimmed by 5 bases and J by 8 bases, leaving 15 bases between them. The complete variable domain, with remaining parts taken from reference TRBV7-9 and TRBJ1-1, reads DTGVSQNPRHKITKRGQNVTFRCDPISEHNRLYWYRQTLGQGPEFLTYFQNEAQLEKSRLLSDRFSAERPKGSFSTLEIQRTEQGDSAMYLCASSTGGRGEAFFGQGTRLTVV.

The genes are TRBV6-5 and TRBJ2-5; D may be TRBD2 (7 bases). Germline values: CDR1 MNHEY, CDR2 SVGAGI. The CDR3 sequence is 14 residues long. V dropped 6 bases and J dropped 4 bases, with 15 bases sitting between them. The CDR3 region has the DNA TGTGCCAGCAGATGGGGGGGGGCCGGAGAGACCCAGTACTTC. It is translated as CASRWGGAGETQYF.

This clone was counted a few times. The chain combines TRBV2 with TRBJ2-7; D may be TRBD2 (6 bases). With 6 bases removed from V and 2 bases from J, the gap between germline ends came to 17 bases. The CDR3 has 15 amino acids. Per germline, CDR1 SNHLY and CDR2 FYNNEI. The CDR3: CASRRRSGPTYEQYF. The CDR3 DNA is TGTGCCAGCAGACGAAGAAGCGGGCCGACCTACGAGCAGTACTTC.

The chain recombines TRBV5-5 with TRBJ2-7; weak D call: TRBD1 (5 bases). This CDR3 has 12 amino acids. V gave up 5 bases and J gave up 5 bases, with 11 bases separating them. Germline CDR1 is SGHKS and CDR2 is YYEKEE (reference sequence). Written as DNA, the CDR3 is TGTGCCAGCAGAGCAGGGTTTGACGAGCAGTACTTC. Translation: CASRAGFDEQYF.

This clone appeared a few times. The chain employs TRBV7-8 and TRBJ2-2; 10 bases map to TRBD2. The germline V gene has CDR1 SGHVS and CDR2 FQNEAQ. Trimming removed 3 bases from V and 5 bases from J; junction bases left unmatched: 6. The length of the CDR3 is 16 residues. CDR3 sequence reads: CASSFGLAGVTGELFF. In DNA, the CDR3 is TGTGCCAGCAGCTTCGGGCTAGCGGGAGTAACCGGGGAGCTGTTTTTT.